This TCR beta chain was retrieved from a study of shared clonotypes between healthy human individuals. Data came from immunoSEQ multiplex PCR; TCRdb stores just in-frame clones and leaves some out. This sample yields 1,500,000 or so clones, of which approximately 96% are seen a single time; roughly 1.2% belongs to the top ten. The sample comprised naive CD4+ T cells sorted from blood. The subset: CD45RA+ positively selected. The TCR was taken from a man aged 25-45 years in good health.

DNA of the CDR3: TGTGCCAGTAGTATGGTACAAGCACCCCACTACGAGCAGTACTTC. Its protein is CASSMVQAPHYEQYF. The chain is built from TRBV19 and TRBJ2-7; unclear D gene. From germline, CDR1 is LNHDA and CDR2 SQIVND (reference sequence). This CDR3 spans 15 amino acids. With 3 bases removed from V and 3 bases from J, the gap between germline ends came to 15 bases.